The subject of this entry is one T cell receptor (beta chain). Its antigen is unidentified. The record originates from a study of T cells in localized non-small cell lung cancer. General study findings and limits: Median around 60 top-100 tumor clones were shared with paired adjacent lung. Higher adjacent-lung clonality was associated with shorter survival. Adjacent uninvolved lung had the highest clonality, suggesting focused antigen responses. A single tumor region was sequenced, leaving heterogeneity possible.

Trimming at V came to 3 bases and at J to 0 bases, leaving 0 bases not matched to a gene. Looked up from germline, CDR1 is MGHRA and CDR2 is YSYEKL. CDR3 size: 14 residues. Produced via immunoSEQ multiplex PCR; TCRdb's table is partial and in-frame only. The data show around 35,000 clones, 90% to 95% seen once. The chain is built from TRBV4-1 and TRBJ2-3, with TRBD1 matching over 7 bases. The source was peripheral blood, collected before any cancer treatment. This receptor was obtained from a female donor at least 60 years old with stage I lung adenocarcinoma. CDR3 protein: CASSQTGSTDTQYF. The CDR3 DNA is TGCGCCAGCAGCCAGACAGGGAGCACAGATACGCAGTATTTT.